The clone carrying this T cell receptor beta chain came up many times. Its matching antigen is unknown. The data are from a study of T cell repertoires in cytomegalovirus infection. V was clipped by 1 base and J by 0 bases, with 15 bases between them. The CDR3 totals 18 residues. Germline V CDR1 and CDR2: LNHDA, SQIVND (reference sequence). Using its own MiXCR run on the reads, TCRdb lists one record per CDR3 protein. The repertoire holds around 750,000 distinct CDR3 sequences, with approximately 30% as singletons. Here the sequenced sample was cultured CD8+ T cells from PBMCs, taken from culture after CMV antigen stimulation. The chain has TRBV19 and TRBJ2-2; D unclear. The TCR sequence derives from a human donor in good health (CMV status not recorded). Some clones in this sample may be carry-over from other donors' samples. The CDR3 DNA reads TGTGCCAGTAGTATAGTTAGAGGTTCCCCCGCGAACACCGGGGAGCTGTTTTTT. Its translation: CASSIVRGSPANTGELFF.